Presented here are 15 T cell receptor beta chains from one specimen sequenced in a study of identical twins. TCRdb independently ran MiXCR on the 5' RACE reads; one entry per CDR3 protein. Altogether around 690,000 distinct CDR3 sequences are present, 20% to 25% being singletons, with the ten largest covering roughly 4%. These data also formed part of another study, on T cells expressing NK-cell markers.

Source material: PBMCs. These TCRs come from a woman aged 18-29 years in good health.

The chain is built from TRBV10-3 and TRBJ2-2, with D perhaps TRBD1 (5 bases). Per the germline V gene, CDR1 is ENHRY and CDR2 is SYGVKD. V gave up 3 bases and J gave up 7 bases, with 15 bases separating them. CDR3 length: 15 residues. This CDR3 is CAISDPGASGGELFF. The CDR3 nucleotides read TGTGCCATCAGTGACCCTGGGGCATCGGGCGGGGAGCTGTTTTTT.

V is TRBV5-1 and J is TRBJ1-1; D is ambiguous. Between the trimmed V and J ends, which lost 4 bases and 1 base, there was a span of 11 bases. The CDR3 extends over 14 amino acids. CDR1 and CDR2 (germline): SGHRS, YFSETQ. Written as DNA, the CDR3 is TGCGCCAGCAGCCCGGGTTGGGGGAACACTGAAGCTTTCTTT. Its protein product is CASSPGWGNTEAFF.

V is TRBV5-1 and J is TRBJ2-1; unclear D gene. The ends were cut back, 5 bases at V and 9 bases at J, with 18 bases in the middle. Germline V gene lookup returns CDR1 SGHRS and CDR2 YFSETQ. The CDR3 runs 14 residues. CDR3 in amino acids: CASRKYSSEGEQFF. DNA for the CDR3: TGCGCCAGCAGAAAATATAGTTCGGAAGGTGAGCAGTTCTTC.

The chain uses TRBV20-1 and TRBJ1-5, with 9 bases that match TRBD1. V dropped 6 bases and J dropped 6; count of bases not matched to a gene: 6. CDR1 is DFQATT and CDR2 is SNEGSKA in the germline V gene (reference sequence). The CDR3 contains 13 residues. The CDR3 DNA follows: TGCAGTGCCCGGGGACAGGGCGGTCAGCCCCAGCATTTT. The encoded protein is CSARGQGGQPQHF.

The V gene is TRBV7-9, the J gene TRBJ2-1, with 8 nucleotides matching TRBD2. The CDR3 runs to 16 residues. After removal of 1 base from V and 8 bases from J, the junction contained 10 bases not matched to a gene. Germline CDR1 and CDR2: SEHNR and FQNEAQ (reference sequence). The CDR3 is CASSLVRGLVWDEQFF. The CDR3 DNA reads as TGTGCCAGCAGCTTAGTTAGGGGACTAGTTTGGGATGAGCAGTTCTTC.

This clonotype was seen a handful of times. This chain connects TRBV2 to TRBJ2-1; 8 bases are a match to TRBD2. The ends lost 7 bases at V and 9 bases at J; junction bases unmatched: 2. Germline CDR1 and CDR2: SNHLY and FYNNEI. The CDR3 totals 11 residues. The CDR3 DNA sequence: TGTGCCAGCAACGGGAGGGGTGAGCAGTTCTTC. Translating it yields CASNGRGEQFF.

The table lists this clonotype with a few counts. This rearrangement joins TRBV15 to TRBJ2-5; 10 nucleotides match TRBD2. CDR1 is LNHNV and CDR2 is YYDKDF in the germline V gene (reference sequence). The V segment lost 2 bases and the J segment 4 bases; nucleotides outside the gene matches: 4. CDR3 size: 15 residues. The DNA of the CDR3 is TGTGCCACCAGCAGAAATAGCGGGGGGATAGAGACCCAGTACTTC. Translating gives CATSRNSGGIETQYF.

This clonotype was seen only a few times. The gene calls are TRBV10-3 and TRBJ1-5; D not resolved. Trimming cost V 7 bases and J 0 bases, with 10 bases left between them. The germline CDR1 and CDR2 sequences are ENHRY and SYGVKD. The CDR3 runs to 14 residues. In nucleotides, the CDR3 is TGTGCCATCAAGGCAGGTAGTAGCAATCAGCCCCAGCATTTT. This encodes CAIKAGSSNQPQHF.

This clonotype was detected a few times. This chain links TRBV20-1 with TRBJ2-2; D may be TRBD1 or TRBD2 (6 bases each). Germline CDR1 is DFQATT and CDR2 is SNEGSKA (reference sequence). V dropped 6 bases and J dropped 2 bases, with 13 bases sitting between them. CDR3 length: 14 amino acids. As DNA, the CDR3 is TGCAGTGCCAGGGGTAGCGGAAACACCGGGGAGCTGTTTTTT. Protein sequence: CSARGSGNTGELFF.

This clonotype was seen only a few times. The chain recombines TRBV20-1 with TRBJ2-5; TRBD2 aligns across 8 bases. The CDR3 sequence is 15 residues long. CDR1 is DFQATT and CDR2 is SNEGSKA in the germline V gene (reference sequence). J gave up 7 bases and V 0 bases, and 10 bases lay outside the gene matches. In DNA form, the CDR3 reads TGCAGTGCTAGAGATTATCGGGGGGGACTTGGGACCCAGTACTTC. Protein: CSARDYRGGLGTQYF.

This clonotype was seen only a few times. The rearrangement joins TRBV7-2 to TRBJ2-1; 7 bases are a match to TRBD2. The germline V gene has CDR1 SGHTA and CDR2 FQGNSA. J gave up 7 bases and V 3 bases, and 9 bases lay outside the gene matches. The CDR3 length is 15 residues. In DNA form, the CDR3 reads TGTGCCAGCAGCTTGGAGCGGGGTCTGAGGAATGAGCAGTTCTTC. Translated, it gives CASSLERGLRNEQFF.

This clonotype was seen at least ten times. CDR3 amino acids: CAISESTSGSLDTQYF. The CDR3 DNA sequence: TGTGCCATCAGTGAGTCAACTAGCGGGAGTTTAGATACGCAGTATTTT. The rearrangement joins TRBV10-3 to TRBJ2-3; TRBD2 agrees at 11 bases. The CDR3 runs 16 residues. With V trimmed by 0 bases and J by 5 bases, 4 bases remained unmatched. Per the germline V gene, CDR1 is ENHRY and CDR2 is SYGVKD.

This clonotype appeared many times. The gene calls are TRBV20-1 and TRBJ1-5, with 12 bases aligning to TRBD1. The CDR3 loop spans 13 amino acids. V was clipped by 7 bases and J by 6 bases; unmatched bases: 4. Germline assignment: CDR1 DFQATT and CDR2 SNEGSKA (reference sequence). In DNA, the CDR3 is TGCAGTGGGGGGACAGGGGGCGTTCAGCCCCAGCATTTT. It translates to CSGGTGGVQPQHF.

The chain joins TRBV5-6 to TRBJ2-1; TRBD2 matches 14 bases. V gave up 3 bases and J gave up 7 bases; unmatched junction bases: 9. The V gene's germline CDR1 is SGHDT and CDR2 YYEEEE. The length of the CDR3 is 17 residues. The CDR3 region is CASSWGLAGDAGNEQFF. The CDR3 nucleotides read TGTGCCAGCAGCTGGGGACTAGCGGGGGATGCGGGGAATGAGCAGTTCTTC.

The table lists this clonotype with many counts. V and J are TRBV5-6 and TRBJ2-3, with 13 bases fitting TRBD2. V shed 4 bases, J shed 2 bases, and the junction held 1 base outside the gene matches. CDR3 length: 15 residues. CDR1 is SGHDT and CDR2 is YYEEEE in the germline V gene. The CDR3 DNA sequence: TGTGCCAGCAGCGGGACTAGCGGGGACACAGATACGCAGTATTTT. This encodes CASSGTSGDTDTQYF. The whole variable domain, filled in from reference TRBV5-6 and TRBJ2-3, reads DAGVTQSPTHLIKTRGQQVTLRCSPKSGHDTVSWYQQALGQGPQFIFQYYEEEERQRGNFPDRFSGHQFPNYSSELNVNALLLGDSALYLCASSGTSGDTDTQYFGPGTRLTVL.